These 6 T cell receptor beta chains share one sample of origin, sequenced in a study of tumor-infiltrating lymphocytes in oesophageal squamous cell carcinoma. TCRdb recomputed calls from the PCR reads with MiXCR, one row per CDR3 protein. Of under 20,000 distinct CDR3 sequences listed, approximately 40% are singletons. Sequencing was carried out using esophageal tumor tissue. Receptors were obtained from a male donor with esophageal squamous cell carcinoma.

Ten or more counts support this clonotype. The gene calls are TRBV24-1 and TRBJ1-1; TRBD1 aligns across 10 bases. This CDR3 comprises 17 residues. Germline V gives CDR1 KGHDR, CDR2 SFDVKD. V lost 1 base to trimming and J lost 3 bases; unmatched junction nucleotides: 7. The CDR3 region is CATSDFPDRGGYTEAFF. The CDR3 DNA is TGTGCCACCAGTGATTTTCCGGACAGGGGGGGCTACACTGAAGCTTTCTTT.

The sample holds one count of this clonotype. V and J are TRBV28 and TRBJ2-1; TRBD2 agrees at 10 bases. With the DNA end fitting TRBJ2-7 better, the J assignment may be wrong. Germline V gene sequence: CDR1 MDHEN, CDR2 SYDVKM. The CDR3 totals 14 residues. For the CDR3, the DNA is TGTGCCAGCAGTTACAGCGGGAGGGTTTACGAGCAGTACTTC. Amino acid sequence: CASSYSGRVYEQYF.

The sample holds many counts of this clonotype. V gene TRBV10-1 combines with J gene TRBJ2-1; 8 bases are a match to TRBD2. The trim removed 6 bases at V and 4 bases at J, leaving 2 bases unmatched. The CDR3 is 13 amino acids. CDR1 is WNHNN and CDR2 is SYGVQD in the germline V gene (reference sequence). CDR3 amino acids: CASSGTRYNEQFF. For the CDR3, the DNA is TGCGCCAGCAGCGGGACTAGGTACAATGAGCAGTTCTTC.

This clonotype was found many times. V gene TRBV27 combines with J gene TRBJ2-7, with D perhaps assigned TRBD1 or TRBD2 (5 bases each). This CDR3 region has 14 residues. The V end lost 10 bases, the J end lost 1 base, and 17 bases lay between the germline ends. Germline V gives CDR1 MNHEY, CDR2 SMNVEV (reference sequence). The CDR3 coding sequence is TGTGCCACCTCCTCCGGGACGGCTTCCTACGAGCAGTACTTC. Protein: CATSSGTASYEQYF.

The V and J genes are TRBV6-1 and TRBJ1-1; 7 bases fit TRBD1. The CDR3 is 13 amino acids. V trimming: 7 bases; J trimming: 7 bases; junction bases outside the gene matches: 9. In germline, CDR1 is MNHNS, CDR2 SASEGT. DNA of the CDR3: TGTGCCAGCATTCGGTGGGACAGTAATGAAGCTTTCTTT. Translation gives CASIRWDSNEAFF.

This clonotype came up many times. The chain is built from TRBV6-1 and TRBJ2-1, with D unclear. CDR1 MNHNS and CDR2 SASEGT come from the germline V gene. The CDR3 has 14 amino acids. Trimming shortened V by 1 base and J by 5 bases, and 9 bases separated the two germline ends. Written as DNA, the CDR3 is TGTGCCAGCAGTGAAGGGTGGCAGAACAATGAGCAGTTCTTC. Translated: CASSEGWQNNEQFF.